This TCR beta chain originates from a study of shared clonotypes between healthy human individuals. Clones were read by immunoSEQ multiplex PCR, and TCRdb kept only the in-frame ones, dropping some. Among about 1 million clones listed, around 76% were seen once. Germline-derived CDR1 and CDR2 are MNHNS and SASEGT. With 7 bases removed from V and 8 bases from J, the gap between germline ends came to 23 bases. The CDR3 runs to 15 residues. The clonotype comes from a man in his late teens or twenties in good health. Sequenced sample: memory CD4+ T cells sorted from blood. Sample subset: CD45RA-negative fraction. The V and J genes are TRBV6-1 and TRBJ1-2; D unclear. CDR3 loop: CASTGSFQAKGGYTF. The CDR3, as DNA: TGTGCCAGCACCGGGTCGTTTCAGGCCAAAGGAGGCTACACCTTC.